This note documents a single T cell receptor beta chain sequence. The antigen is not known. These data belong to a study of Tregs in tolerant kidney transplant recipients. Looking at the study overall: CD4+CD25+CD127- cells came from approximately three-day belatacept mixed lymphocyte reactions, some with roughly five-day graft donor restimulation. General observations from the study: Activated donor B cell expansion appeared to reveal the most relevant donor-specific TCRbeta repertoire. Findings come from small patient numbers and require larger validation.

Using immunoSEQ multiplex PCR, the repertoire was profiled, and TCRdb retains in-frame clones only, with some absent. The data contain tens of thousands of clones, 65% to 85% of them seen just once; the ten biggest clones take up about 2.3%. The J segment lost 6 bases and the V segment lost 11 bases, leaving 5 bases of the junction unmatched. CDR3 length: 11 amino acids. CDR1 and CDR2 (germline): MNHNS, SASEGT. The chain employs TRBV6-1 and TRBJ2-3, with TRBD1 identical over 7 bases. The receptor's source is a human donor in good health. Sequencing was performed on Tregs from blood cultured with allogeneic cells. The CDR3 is CAGQDRDTQYF. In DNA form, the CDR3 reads TGTGCCGGACAGGATAGGGATACGCAGTATTTT.